This TCR beta chain was profiled in a study of response to subunit inactivated influenza vaccine (dated by TCRdb to the late 2010s). At the level of the whole study: To follow how T cells responded to a trivalent subunit inactivated influenza vaccine, the researchers relied on deep quantitative profiling of the T cell receptor repertoire. General study outcomes and caveats: The authors proposed that each seasonal influenza vaccination may bring in only a limited number of new T cells.

There are many counts of this clonotype. Its recognized antigen is unknown. No base quality information exists; no much larger clone differs at one position. For CDR1 and CDR2, the germline V gene lists MNHEY and SVGEGT. A distance of 15 bases separates the germline ends of V and J, which lose 2 bases and 2 bases respectively. The CDR3 sequence holds 16 residues, the cysteine and phenylalanine included. Only CDR3 DNA is held: 48 bases, read in frame from base 1. The method was RT-PCR. This sample was sequenced with an Illumina HiSeq 2500. Using fastp trimming at Q25 and MiXCR clonotype assembly, TCRdb reanalyzed the public sequencing data and kept in-frame beta chains. For every CDR3 protein sequence, its rows merge into one entry that carries the most common genes and DNA. The sample table shows 530,000 or so distinct CDR3 sequences, and less than 30% are seen once. Less than 2.5% of the sample goes to the ten largest clones.

The receptor was derived from a man aged 45-60 years who received an inactivated influenza vaccine. Donor details come from another sample of the same person, matched by shared clones. This specimen was CD4+ T cells sorted from PBMCs, taken roughly 5 days after vaccination. The sequence is built from TRBV6-2 or TRBV6-3 and TRBJ1-2; the D gene is perhaps TRBD1, from 6 matching bases. The CDR3 has the sequence CASSYQTGQTNYGYTF. The DNA sequence is given as TGTGCCAGCAGTTACCAGACAGGACAAACCAACTATGGCTACACCTTC.